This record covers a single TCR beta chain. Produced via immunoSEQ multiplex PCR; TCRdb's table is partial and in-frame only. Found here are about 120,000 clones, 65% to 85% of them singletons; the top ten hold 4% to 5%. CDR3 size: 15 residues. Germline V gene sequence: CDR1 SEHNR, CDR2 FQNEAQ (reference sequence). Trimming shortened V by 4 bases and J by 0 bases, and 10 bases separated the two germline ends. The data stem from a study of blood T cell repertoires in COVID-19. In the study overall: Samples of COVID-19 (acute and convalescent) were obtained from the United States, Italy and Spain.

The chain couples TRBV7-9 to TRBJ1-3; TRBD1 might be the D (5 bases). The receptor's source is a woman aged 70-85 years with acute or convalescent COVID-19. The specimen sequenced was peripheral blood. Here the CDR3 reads CASSSRDFSGNTIYF. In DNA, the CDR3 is TGTGCCAGCAGCTCCAGGGACTTCTCTGGAAACACCATATATTTT.